Included here is one TCR beta chain sequence, with context. This table comes from immunoSEQ multiplex PCR, and its TCRdb copy is limited to in-frame clones, with some not included. This table has under 70,000 clones, around 92% appearing once. The CDR3 is made up of 15 amino acids. Germline assignment: CDR1 SGHNT and CDR2 YYREEE (reference sequence). V lost 4 bases and J lost 5; bases outside the gene matches: 6. This sample was included in a study of T cell changes during pregnancy in multiple sclerosis. The clonotype comes from a female donor with multiple sclerosis, enrolled in a pregnancy study. This chain connects TRBV5-4 to TRBJ1-6, with 7 bases matching TRBD1. This specimen was CD4+ T cells from peripheral blood mononuclear cells, taken after pregnancy. As DNA, the CDR3 is TGTGCCAGCAGCAGACCGCAGGGGGATAATTCACCCCTCCACTTT. Its protein product is CASSRPQGDNSPLHF.